This TCR beta chain was obtained from a study of T-cell reconstitution after alpha-beta-depleted transplantation in children. Preparing the TCRbeta library involved the use of unique molecular identifiers. One entry per CDR3 protein results from TCRdb running MiXCR on the PCR reads. The data show 700,000 or so distinct CDR3 sequences, under 15% seen once. This clonotype appeared many times. Its antigen is not known. CDR3 length: 11 residues. CDR1 and CDR2 from the germline V gene are DFQATT and SNEGSKA (reference sequence). General study points: At the one-year point after transplant, T-cell counts and TCRbeta diversity were found to come mostly from T cells that had been newly produced. Approximately two months post-transplant, alpha-beta T cells reportedly originated from several hundred expanded graft clones. Surviving recipient T cells and thymic progenitors accounted for the high day-60 TCRbeta diversity observed in some patients.

This sample comprised PBMCs, obtained before TCRalphabeta/CD19-depleted stem cell transplant. The chain couples TRBV20-1 to TRBJ2-5; D not certain. This TCR was sampled from a girl aged 2 to 9 with congenital amegakaryocytic thrombocytopenia, due to receive a stem cell transplant. CDR3 nucleotides: TGCAGCCCAAAATTACGAGAGACCCAGTACTTC. Its translation: CSPKLRETQYF.